These T cell receptor beta chains were read from a single sample in a study of T-cell memory formation after mild COVID-19. One entry per CDR3 protein, called by TCRdb with MiXCR from the 5' RACE reads. The table has around 300,000 distinct CDR3 sequences, roughly 19% seen once; the top ten hold under 25%. Sequencing input: PBMCs or a T cell subset sorted from them (not recorded which). All receptors derive from a young man who had mild COVID-19 (a few samples of this study predate the infection). Cell type and time point are not known. CDR3s include the opening cysteine and the closing phenylalanine or tryptophan. Fields, in order: D gene, V gene, clone size, J gene, CDR3 DNA, CDR3 protein. The D gene is left open where the match is weak. Clone size is not always given. Where it is, it says once, few, many or a class for expanded clones.

>.|TRBV7-8|few|TRBJ2-2
TGTGCCAGCAGCCGAGAGACGCGGCAAGGGCCGGTCCTAGTGTTTTTT
CASSRETRQGPVLVFF
>.|TRBV29-1|few|TRBJ2-5
TGCAGCGCCCAGGGGGGGAATCAAGAGACCCAGTACTTC
CSAQGGNQETQYF
>TRBD2|TRBV20-1|.|TRBJ2-3
TGCAGTGCTAGTGAGACTAGCGGGGGAGGGGATACGCAGTATTTT
CSASETSGGGDTQYF
>.|TRBV7-2|few|TRBJ1-1
TGTGCCAGCAGCCAAGTCGTATTAGGGCTCACTGAAGCTTTCTTT
CASSQVVLGLTEAFF
>.|TRBV7-2|many|TRBJ2-3
TGTGCCAGCACTAGCACAGATACGCAGTATTTT
CASTSTDTQYF
>TRBD1|TRBV3-1|few|TRBJ1-1
TGTGCCAGCAGCCAAGATGGGACAGACCGGAACACTGAAGCTTTCTTT
CASSQDGTDRNTEAFF
>.|TRBV12-3/TRBV12-4|few|TRBJ1-4
TGTGCCAGCAGTTTATCGAGGACTAATGAAAAACTGTTTTTT
CASSLSRTNEKLFF
>.|TRBV29-1|.|TRBJ2-3
TGCAGCGCTAAGGGTCCAGGGGGGACAGATACGCAGTATTTT
CSAKGPGGTDTQYF
>.|TRBV29-1|.|TRBJ1-1
TGCAGCGTGACTCTGACAGCGACTGAAGCTTTCTTT
CSVTLTATEAFF
>.|TRBV7-8|.|TRBJ1-4
TGTGCCAGCAGCTTATACGGAACACAGAGCCTCACTAATGAAAAACTGTTTTTT
CASSLYGTQSLTNEKLFF
>.|TRBV7-9|few|TRBJ2-2
TGTGCCAGCAGCTTAGAGGGGGGCCCGAACACCGGGGAGCTGTTTTTT
CASSLEGGPNTGELFF
>.|TRBV20-1|few|TRBJ2-5
TGCAGTGCTAGGGGGGATGAGACCCAGTACTTC
CSARGDETQYF
>.|TRBV4-1|many|TRBJ2-7
TGCGCCAGCAGCCAAGAGGGGCTCTCCGACGAGCAGTACTTC
CASSQEGLSDEQYF
>TRBD1|TRBV5-1|.|TRBJ1-2
TGCGCCAGCAGCGATCAGGGGGCGTTAGGCTACACCTTC
CASSDQGALGYTF
>.|TRBV20-1|.|TRBJ2-3
TGCAGTGCCACGGGACAGCCGGGGGGAGATACGCAGTATTTT
CSATGQPGGDTQYF
>.|TRBV5-1|.|TRBJ1-4
TGCGCCAGCAGCTCACAGGCAGGGCGAGGAGAAAAACTGTTTTTT
CASSSQAGRGEKLFF
>TRBD1|TRBV2|few|TRBJ2-3
TGTGCCAGCAGTCCGCGGACAGGGGCCCCGACAGATACGCAGTATTTT
CASSPRTGAPTDTQYF
>.|TRBV7-2|few|TRBJ1-5
TGTGCCAGCAGCCCCACAGACCCCACTCAGCCCCAGCATTTT
CASSPTDPTQPQHF
>TRBD2|TRBV9|few|TRBJ2-3
TGTGCCAGCAGCGTAGGGGCGGGGGGGCCAGTAGATACGCAGTATTTT
CASSVGAGGPVDTQYF
>TRBD2|TRBV4-3|.|TRBJ2-2
TGCGCCAGCAGCCAAGGGGCTAGCGGGGCCCTCACCGGGGAGCTGTTTTTT
CASSQGASGALTGELFF
>.|TRBV3-1|few|TRBJ2-5
TGTGCCAGCACCCTACGGACGGAGACCCAGTACTTC
CASTLRTETQYF
>TRBD1|TRBV5-1|many|TRBJ2-2
TGCGCCAGCAGCCAGGGGGCAACGAACACCGGGGAGCTGTTTTTT
CASSQGATNTGELFF
>.|TRBV7-2|many|TRBJ1-6
TGTGCCAGCAGCTTAACAACCGCCCCACCCCTCCACTTT
CASSLTTAPPLHF
>.|TRBV29-1|.|TRBJ2-7
TGCAGCGTTGAGGGTCTCTCCTACGAGCAGTACTTC
CSVEGLSYEQYF
>.|TRBV7-9|few|TRBJ2-3
TGTGCCAGCAGCTTAGCAGAGGGACCGCAGTATTTT
CASSLAEGPQYF
>.|TRBV5-1|few|TRBJ2-5
TGCGCCAGCAGCCGCGCCTCCCCAGGGGAAGAGACCCAGTACTTC
CASSRASPGEETQYF
>TRBD1|TRBV4-1|.|TRBJ1-5
TGCGCCAGCAGCCAAGAACAGGGGCCTAGCAATCAGCCCCAGCATTTT
CASSQEQGPSNQPQHF
>TRBD2|TRBV5-1|.|TRBJ2-1
TGCGCCAGCAGCGGAGAGCGGGGGGTCTACAATGAGCAGTTCTTC
CASSGERGVYNEQFF
>.|TRBV12-3/TRBV12-4|.|TRBJ1-1
TGTGCCAGCAGTTTATTTATAGGAGAAGCTTTCTTT
CASSLFIGEAFF
>.|TRBV6-5|many|TRBJ1-1
TGTGCCAGCAGTTACTCGGGGAGGAACACTGAAGCTTTCTTT
CASSYSGRNTEAFF
>.|TRBV30|few|TRBJ2-6
TGTGCCTGGATGAAGGGTGACTCTGGGGCCAACGTCCTGACTTTC
CAWMKGDSGANVLTF
>.|TRBV7-2|.|TRBJ2-1
TGTGCCAGCAGCTTAGCGGCCTCCTGGAATGAGCAGTTCTTC
CASSLAASWNEQFF
>.|TRBV24-1|.|TRBJ2-2
TGTGCCACCAGTGATTCAGGGAACACCGGGGAGCTGTTTTTT
CATSDSGNTGELFF
>.|TRBV5-1|few|TRBJ2-3
TGCGCCAGCACCTCGGGACTCCTCACAGATACGCAGTATTTT
CASTSGLLTDTQYF
>.|TRBV7-8|few|TRBJ2-7
TGTGCCAGCAGCTTAGGGGGGAGCCTCGAGCAGTACTTC
CASSLGGSLEQYF
>.|TRBV5-1|few|TRBJ1-2
TGCGCCAGCAGCACCCGGACACTATATGGCTACACCTTC
CASSTRTLYGYTF
>.|TRBV4-2|.|TRBJ2-3
TGTGCCAGCAGCCAAGATGGGGGGAAGAGACACACAGATACGCAGTATTTT
CASSQDGGKRHTDTQYF
>TRBD1|TRBV7-2|.|TRBJ1-2
TGTGCCAGCAGCACGCAACAGGGGGTCTATGGCTACACCTTC
CASSTQQGVYGYTF
>.|TRBV7-2|few|TRBJ1-2
TGTGCCAGCAGCCCCAGGGACCCTGGAGGGGGAGATGGCTACACCTTC
CASSPRDPGGGDGYTF
>TRBD2|TRBV11-2|.|TRBJ2-5
TGTGCCAGCAGCGCAATGGGACTAGTCGGAGAGACCCAGTACTTC
CASSAMGLVGETQYF